This TCR beta chain was identified during a study of blood T cell repertoires in COVID-19. Study-wide context: Spain, Italy and the United States supplied samples that represented acute and convalescent COVID-19.

The repertoire was sequenced with immunoSEQ multiplex PCR; TCRdb's copy has only in-frame clones and lacks some. The sample shows roughly 40,000 clones, approximately 88% of them seen only once. This TCR was sampled from a woman in her 70s with acute or convalescent COVID-19. Material for sequencing was peripheral blood.

CDR3 region: CASSGQSGGYQETQYF. In DNA, the CDR3 is TGTGCCAGCAGTGGTCAGTCGGGGGGATACCAAGAGACCCAGTACTTC. This chain connects TRBV2 to TRBJ2-5, with TRBD2 matching over 7 bases. V was pared by 4 bases and J by 0 bases, with 8 bases of the junction left unmatched. Per germline, CDR1 SNHLY and CDR2 FYNNEI. CDR3 length: 16 amino acids.